A selection of T cell receptor beta chains follows, all from one sample in a study of cytomegalovirus exposure and HLA in healthy donors. Libraries were prepared by immunoSEQ multiplex PCR; TCRdb keeps only in-frame clonotypes and omits some of them. The table lists about 240,000 clones, approximately 81% of them singletons, with almost 8% in the top ten. Material for sequencing was PBMCs. The receptor set was obtained from a woman aged 55-70 years in good health and CMV-seropositive. CDR3s include the opening cysteine and the closing phenylalanine or tryptophan. Fields, in order: clone size, D gene, J gene, V gene, CDR3 DNA, CDR3 protein. A D gene is named only where the DNA matches it firmly. Clone size, where shown, is once, few, many, or a class for clones that have expanded.

>NA|TRBD1|TRBJ1-1|TRBV7-9
TGTTCCAGCAGAGCCAGATCGACAGGGACCACTGAAGCTTTCTTT
CSSRARSTGTTEAFF
>few|TRBD1|TRBJ2-7|TRBV7-8
TGTGCCAGCAGCGATACGACAGGGTCCGACGAGCAGTACTTC
CASSDTTGSDEQYF
>NA|NA|TRBJ1-2|TRBV7-9
TGTTCCAGCAGCTTATTAGGAGTTAACTATGGCTACACCTTC
CSSSLLGVNYGYTF
>NA|NA|TRBJ2-1|TRBV5-4
TGTGCCAGCAGCTTGGGGCCGACTGGTACGTACAATGAGCAGTTCTTC
CASSLGPTGTYNEQFF
>NA|TRBD2|TRBJ2-6|TRBV5-1
TGCGCCAGCAGCGCAGCCTCACTAGCGGGAGTCTCTGGGGCCAACGTCCTGACTTTC
CASSAASLAGVSGANVLTF
>NA|NA|TRBJ1-4|TRBV15
TGTGCCACCAGCAGAGACGGACAGACTAATGAAAAACTGTTTTTT
CATSRDGQTNEKLFF
>once|NA|TRBJ1-2|TRBV29-1
TGCAGCGTACGTCAGGGTCTTGGCTACACCTTC
CSVRQGLGYTF
>NA|TRBD1|TRBJ2-2|TRBV7-2
TGTGCCAGCAGCTTGTTAGCAGGGGGTATCGGGGAGCTGTTTTTT
CASSLLAGGIGELFF
>few|TRBD1|TRBJ1-1|TRBV6-1
TGTGCCAGCAGTGCTACGGGACAGGCCTCCACTGAAGCTTTCTTT
CASSATGQASTEAFF
>NA|TRBD1|TRBJ1-2|TRBV28
TGTGCCAGCGGACCTGGGTTGCGGACAGGGAACGGCTACACCTTC
CASGPGLRTGNGYTF
>once|TRBD2|TRBJ2-1|TRBV28
TGTGCCAGCAGTTTAGGGCGGGGAGGGCCCTACAATGAGCAGTTCTTC
CASSLGRGGPYNEQFF
>NA|NA|TRBJ2-1|TRBV19
TGTGCCAGTAGTATTTCGCGGACAAGACCCTACAATGAGCAGTTCTTC
CASSISRTRPYNEQFF
>NA|TRBD1|TRBJ1-6|TRBV5-1
TGCGCCAGCAGCGAAGCCTGGGACAGTGGCTCACCCCTCCACTTT
CASSEAWDSGSPLHF
>few|NA|TRBJ1-2|TRBV5-6
TGTGCCAGCAGCTTTTCTGGGGCGCTGGGAACTGGCTACACCTTC
CASSFSGALGTGYTF
>NA|TRBD2|TRBJ2-1|TRBV28
TGTGCCAGCAGTTTAAAATTGAAACTAGCGGGAGTCGGGGGGAATGAGCAGTTCTTC
CASSLKLKLAGVGGNEQFF
>NA|NA|TRBJ1-3|TRBV5-4
TGTGCCAGCAGGCCGTTGGGAGGAAACACCACATATTTT
CASRPLGGNTTYF
>NA|TRBD2|TRBJ2-4|TRBV30
TGTGCCTACACCGGGACTAGCGGGAGCAAAAACATTCAGTACTTC
CAYTGTSGSKNIQYF
>NA|TRBD1|TRBJ1-6|TRBV5-4
TGTGCCAGCAGCCCCGGGACAGCAAATTCACCCCTCCACTTT
CASSPGTANSPLHF
>NA|TRBD1|TRBJ1-3|TRBV5-1
TGCGCCAGCAGCGAGACAGGGTCTGGAAACACCATATATTTT
CASSETGSGNTIYF
>once|NA|TRBJ1-2|TRBV5-5
TGTGCCAGCAGCTTGTCTCAGGGAGGGCGCGGCTACACCTTC
CASSLSQGGRGYTF
>NA|NA|TRBJ1-2|TRBV2
TGTGCCAGCAGCCAACAGGGAGCTAACTATGGCTACACCTTC
CASSQQGANYGYTF
>NA|TRBD2|TRBJ2-1|TRBV29-1
TGCAGCGCTGGACTAGCGGACAATGAGCAGTTCTTC
CSAGLADNEQFF
>NA|NA|TRBJ2-5|TRBV5-1
TGCGCCAGCAGCTTGGAGGCAGGGCAGGAGACCCAGTACTTC
CASSLEAGQETQYF
>NA|NA|TRBJ1-1|TRBV30
TGTGCCTGGAGTTCTGGACAAGTGAACACTGAAGCTTTCTTT
CAWSSGQVNTEAFF
>NA|TRBD2|TRBJ2-7|TRBV5-1
TGCGCCAGCAGCACTAGCGGGAGAGTTTACGAGCAGTACTTC
CASSTSGRVYEQYF
>NA|TRBD1|TRBJ1-4|TRBV5-1
TGCGCCAGCAGCTTCCTAGGGACAGAAAATGAAAAACTGTTTTTT
CASSFLGTENEKLFF
>NA|NA|TRBJ1-2|TRBV2
TGTGCCAGCAGCCGACAGGTCTATGGCTACACCTTC
CASSRQVYGYTF
>NA|NA|TRBJ1-2|TRBV7-9
TGTGCCAGCAGCTTAGTTGGACTCGACTATGGCTACACCTTC
CASSLVGLDYGYTF
>NA|TRBD2|TRBJ2-3|TRBV29-1
TGCAGCGTTGAGGGAACTAGCGGGAGCCCTAATACGCAGTATTTT
CSVEGTSGSPNTQYF
>once|NA|TRBJ2-1|TRBV19
TGTGCCAGTAGCGGGTCAGGGAGCCGAGGGGGTGAGCAGTTCTTC
CASSGSGSRGGEQFF
>NA|TRBD2|TRBJ2-1|TRBV28
TGTGCCAGCAGACCTTTTGGGGCGGGAGGGGAAACAAATGAGCAGTTCTTC
CASRPFGAGGETNEQFF
>NA|NA|TRBJ1-5|TRBV2
TGTGCCAGCAGTGAGGGTTCGGGTAACCAGCCCCAGCATTTT
CASSEGSGNQPQHF
>once|NA|TRBJ1-3|TRBV18
TGTGCCAGCTCACCAATCGACACCTCTGGAAACACCATATATTTT
CASSPIDTSGNTIYF
>NA|NA|TRBJ1-2|TRBV27
TGTGCCAGCAGTCCCGGGGGGGTCGTCGGTGGCTACACCTTC
CASSPGGVVGGYTF
>once|NA|TRBJ2-5|TRBV4-1
TGCGCCAGCAGCCAAGATTTATGGCAGGGTTGGGAGACCCAGTACTTC
CASSQDLWQGWETQYF
>NA|TRBD2|TRBJ2-1|TRBV5-1
TGCGCCAGCCAGCGGGAGGGGTACGATGAGCAGTTCTTC
CASQREGYDEQFF
>NA|TRBD1|TRBJ1-5|TRBV2
TGTGCCAGCAGTGGCAACAGGGGCCTACGGCAGCCCCAGCATTTT
CASSGNRGLRQPQHF
>NA|NA|TRBJ1-5|TRBV6-6
TGTGCCAGCGGGGTGGGAGGCAATCAGCCCCAGCATTTT
CASGVGGNQPQHF
>NA|TRBD2|TRBJ2-7|TRBV4-1
TGCGCCAGCAGCCAAGTTGGCGGGAGGGCCAGCAACGAGCAGTACTTC
CASSQVGGRASNEQYF
>few|NA|TRBJ2-7|TRBV4-1
TGCGCCAGCAGCCCCTCCCCCCTCTCCCGACGGACAGCCGAGCAGTACTTC
CASSPSPLSRRTAEQYF